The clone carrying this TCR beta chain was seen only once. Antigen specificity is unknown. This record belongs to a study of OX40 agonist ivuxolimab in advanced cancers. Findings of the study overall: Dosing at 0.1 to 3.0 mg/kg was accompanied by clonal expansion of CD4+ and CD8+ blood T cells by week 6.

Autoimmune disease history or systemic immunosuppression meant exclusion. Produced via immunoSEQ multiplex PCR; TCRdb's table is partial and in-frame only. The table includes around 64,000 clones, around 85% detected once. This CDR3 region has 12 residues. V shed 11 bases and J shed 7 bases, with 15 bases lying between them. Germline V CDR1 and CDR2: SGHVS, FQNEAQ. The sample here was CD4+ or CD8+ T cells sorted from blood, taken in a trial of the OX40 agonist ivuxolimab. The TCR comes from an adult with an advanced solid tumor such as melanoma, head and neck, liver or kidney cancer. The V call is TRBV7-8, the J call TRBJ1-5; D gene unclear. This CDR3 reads CAPADGGQPQHF. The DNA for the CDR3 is TGTGCCCCGGCAGACGGAGGACAGCCCCAGCATTTT. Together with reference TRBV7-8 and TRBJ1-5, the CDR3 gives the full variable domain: GAGVSQSPRYKVAKRGQDVALRCDPISGHVSLFWYQQALGQGPEFLTYFQNEAQLDKSGLPSDRFFAERPEGSVSTLKIQRTQQEDSAVYLCAPADGGQPQHFGDGTRLSIL.